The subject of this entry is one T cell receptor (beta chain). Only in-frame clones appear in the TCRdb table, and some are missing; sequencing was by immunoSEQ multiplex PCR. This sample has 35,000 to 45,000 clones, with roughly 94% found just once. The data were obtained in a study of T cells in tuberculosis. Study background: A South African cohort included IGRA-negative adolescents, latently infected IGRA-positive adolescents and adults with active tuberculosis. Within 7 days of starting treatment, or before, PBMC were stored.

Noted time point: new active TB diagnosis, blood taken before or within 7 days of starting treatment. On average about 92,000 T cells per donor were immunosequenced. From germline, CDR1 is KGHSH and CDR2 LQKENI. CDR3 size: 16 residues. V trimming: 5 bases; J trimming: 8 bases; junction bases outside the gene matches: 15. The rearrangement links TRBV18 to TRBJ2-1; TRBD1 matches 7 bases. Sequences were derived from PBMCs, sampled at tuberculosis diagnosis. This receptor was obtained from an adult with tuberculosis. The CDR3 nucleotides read TGTGCCAGCTCAGTGGACAGGTCTAGATCCTTTGATGAGCAGTTCTTC. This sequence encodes CASSVDRSRSFDEQFF.